A single sample is the source of the 6 T cell receptor beta chains below, sequenced in a study of control samples from healthy donors and cancer patients. Profiled with immunoSEQ multiplex PCR; TCRdb holds only in-frame clones, not every one. The repertoire holds some 87,000 clones, 84% seen once, with 11% in the top ten. The sample was PBMCs. All receptors derive from a man aged 55 to 69 with head and neck cancer.

This chain connects TRBV6-5 to TRBJ1-2; TRBD1 aligns across 9 bases. From germline, CDR1 is MNHEY and CDR2 SVGAGI. The CDR3 has 14 residues. V was pared by 6 bases and J by 8 bases, with 10 bases of the junction left unmatched. The CDR3 reads CASRKPGQGTGYTF. The CDR3 DNA is TGTGCCAGCAGGAAACCGGGACAGGGTACAGGCTACACCTTC.

The genes are TRBV2 and TRBJ1-1, with D perhaps matching TRBD1 (5 bases). This CDR3 is 11 amino acids long. Germline V gene sequence: CDR1 SNHLY, CDR2 FYNNEI. Trimming cost V 8 bases and J 11 bases, with 15 bases left between them. The CDR3 loop is CASWGGIAAFF. As DNA, the CDR3 is TGTGCCAGCTGGGGGGGAATTGCCGCTTTCTTT.

The CDR3 reads CATSRDKTTEAFF. CDR3 sequence (DNA): TGTGCCACCAGCAGAGATAAAACCACTGAAGCTTTCTTT. The rearrangement joins TRBV15 to TRBJ1-1; the D is unclear. Trimming left V 0 bases short and J 4 bases short, with 6 bases between. The germline gives CDR1 LNHNV, CDR2 YYDKDF (reference sequence). The length of the CDR3 is 13 residues. Full variable domain (remainder filled in from reference TRBV15 and TRBJ1-1): DAMVIQNPRYQVTQFGKPVTLSCSQTLNHNVMYWYQQKSSQAPKLLFHYYDKDFNNEADTPDNFQSRRPNTSFCFLDIRSPGLGDTAMYLCATSRDKTTEAFFGQGTRLTVV.

This chain joins TRBV28 and TRBJ2-7, with TRBD1 matching over 7 bases. The CDR3 has 14 residues. V shed 6 bases and J 4 bases; nucleotides not matched to a gene: 9. Germline loops: CDR1 MDHEN, CDR2 SYDVKM. The CDR3, as DNA: TGTGCCAGCAGACCCGGGACAGCTGCATACGAGCAGTACTTC. Protein sequence: CASRPGTAAYEQYF.

This clone appeared once. The CDR3: CASSKGHTEAFF. For the CDR3, the DNA is TGCGCCAGCAGTAAGGGTCACACTGAAGCTTTCTTT. The chain employs TRBV4-1 and TRBJ1-1; no clear D gene. CDR3 size: 12 residues. Germline CDR1 reads MGHRA; CDR2 reads YSYEKL. V was cut by 6 bases and J by 3 bases, with 8 bases left in between.

V and J are TRBV7-8 and TRBJ2-7; 9 bases align to TRBD1. The germline V gene has CDR1 SGHVS and CDR2 FQNEAQ. The CDR3 loop spans 16 amino acids. Trimming at V came to 5 bases and at J to 7 bases, leaving 15 bases not matched to a gene. The CDR3 loop is CASSERGTGLRGEQYF. The CDR3 region has the DNA TGTGCCAGCAGCGAGAGGGGGACAGGGCTTCGCGGAGAGCAGTACTTC.